The 24 T cell receptor beta chains listed next were all sequenced from one sample in a study of T-cell memory formation after mild COVID-19. TCRdb reprocessed the 5' RACE reads with MiXCR, giving one entry per CDR3 protein. The sample records almost 250,000 distinct CDR3 sequences, approximately 15% being singletons. Sample: PBMCs or a T cell subset sorted from them (not recorded which). Receptors were obtained from an adult woman who had mild COVID-19 (a few samples of this study predate the infection). Cell type and time point are not known.

Only a few counts were recorded for this clonotype. Its ends do not fully match the called genes, so a read error is possible. This chain links TRBV23-1 with TRBJ2-2, with 7 positions matching TRBD1. TRBV23-1 is an ORF for which the function is uncertain. This CDR3 spans 16 amino acids. In DNA, the CDR3 is TGCGCCAGCAGTCTGGATAGGGACAGCTACACCGGAGAGCTGTTTTTT. Its protein product is CASSLDRDSYTGELFF.

The chain has TRBV5-1 and TRBJ2-7; 9 positions agree with TRBD1. The CDR3 has 14 residues. Unmatched junction bases numbered 6, after V lost 3 bases and J lost 5 bases. From germline, CDR1 is SGHRS and CDR2 YFSETQ. The chain's CDR3 is CASSSSGTGNEQYF. CDR3 bases: TGCGCCAGCAGCTCGTCCGGGACAGGGAACGAGCAGTACTTC. Filled out from reference TRBV5-1 and TRBJ2-7, the complete variable domain reads KAGVTQTPRYLIKTRGQQVTLSCSPISGHRSVSWYQQTPGQGLQFLFEYFSETQRNKGNFPGRFSGRQFSNSRSEMNVSTLELGDSALYLCASSSSGTGNEQYFGPGTRLTVT.

The chain uses TRBV7-7 and TRBJ2-5; TRBD1 matches at 12 bases. Trimming cost V 7 bases and J 5 bases; bases outside gene matches: 8. The V gene's germline CDR1 is SSHAT and CDR2 FNYEAQ (reference sequence). The CDR3 consists of 15 residues. Written as DNA, the CDR3 is TGTGCCAGCACCCCTGGGACAGGGGGCTCGGAGACCCAGTACTTC. Protein product: CASTPGTGGSETQYF.

This clonotype was observed a handful of times. J is TRBJ2-1 and V is TRBV7-9; D not certain. There are 16 residues in the CDR3. The V end was cut by 4 bases, the J end by 0 bases, with 13 bases between. The V gene's germline CDR1 is SEHNR and CDR2 FQNEAQ (reference sequence). CDR3 sequence (DNA): TGTGCCAGCAGCTGGATGAGCTTAAGCTCCTACAATGAGCAGTTCTTC. It specifies CASSWMSLSSYNEQFF.

This clonotype has a handful of counts. The rearrangement links TRBV1 to TRBJ1-5. TRBV1 is a pseudogene locus. The CDR3 has 14 amino acids. In DNA form, the CDR3 reads TGCACGCGGATCGGAGTCGGGGTCGATCAGCCCCAGCATTTT. This gives the protein CTRIGVGVDQPQHF.

The chain employs TRBV7-3 and TRBJ2-2, with D perhaps matching TRBD2 (6 bases). V lost 3 bases, J lost 6 bases, and 17 bases lay in between. CDR1 is SGHTA and CDR2 is FQGTGA in the germline V gene. The CDR3 consists of 16 residues. DNA for the CDR3: TGTGCCAGCAGCTTCTCCAGCGGGTATGGATCCGGGGAGCTGTTTTTT. Encoded protein: CASSFSSGYGSGELFF.

This chain links TRBV12-3 or TRBV12-4 with TRBJ2-7, with TRBD2 matching 7 bases. V lost 8 bases to trimming and J lost 3 bases; unmatched junction nucleotides: 10. The CDR3 is made up of 14 amino acids. For the CDR3, the DNA is TGTGCCAGCTCTTCGGAGCGGGGACTCTACGAGCAGTACTTC. As protein: CASSSERGLYEQYF.

The chain has TRBV9 and TRBJ2-5, with no clear D. The CDR3 has 16 residues. Trimming took off 0 bases at V and 3 bases at J, with 15 bases between the two ends. From germline, CDR1 is SGDLS and CDR2 YYNGEE. The CDR3 sequence: CASSVVGGRSKETQYF. The CDR3 region has the DNA TGTGCCAGCAGCGTAGTCGGTGGCAGGTCGAAAGAGACCCAGTACTTC.

In this sample, this clonotype turned up a few times. This rearrangement joins TRBV20-1 to TRBJ2-4; D possibly uses TRBD1 or TRBD2 (7 bases each). Germline values: CDR1 DFQATT, CDR2 SNEGSKA (reference sequence). Trimming shortened V by 6 bases and J by 3 bases, and 15 bases separated the two germline ends. The length of the CDR3 is 14 residues. The CDR3 reads CSAPRGGVKNIQYF. In DNA form, the CDR3 reads TGCAGTGCGCCCAGGGGGGGAGTCAAAAACATTCAGTACTTC.

This clonotype has more than one count but fewer than ten. The V and J genes are TRBV5-1 and TRBJ2-1; 7 positions match TRBD1. This CDR3 has 16 residues. Germline CDR1 SGHRS, CDR2 YFSETQ. V trimming: 6 bases; J trimming: 5 bases; junction bases outside the gene matches: 14. The CDR3 loop is CASIPGGGQVNNEQFF. In nucleotides, the CDR3 is TGCGCCAGCATTCCTGGGGGCGGACAGGTGAACAATGAGCAGTTCTTC.

The chain uses TRBV30 and TRBJ1-1, with 12 bases that match TRBD1. The V gene end was trimmed by 5 bases and the J gene end by 1 base; junction bases not matched to a gene: 2. The CDR3 loop spans 14 amino acids. The germline CDR1 and CDR2 sequences are GTSNPN and SVGIG (reference sequence). Here the CDR3 reads CAWGGQGANTEAFF. CDR3 coding DNA: TGTGCCTGGGGGGGACAGGGGGCGAACACTGAAGCTTTCTTT.

This clonotype was seen a handful of times. V usage is TRBV7-6 and J usage is TRBJ2-2; 10 nucleotides agree with TRBD2. With V trimmed by 5 bases and J by 1 base, 4 bases remained unmatched. CDR1 is SGHVS, CDR2 FNYEAQ, per germline. The CDR3 is 16 residues long. The CDR3 DNA reads TGTGCCAGCAGCCTCCGGACTAGCGGGAACACCGGGGAGCTGTTTTTT. It codes for CASSLRTSGNTGELFF.

This clonotype was seen more than once but under ten times. This chain links TRBV4-2 with TRBJ2-1, with TRBD2 matching 7 bases. CDR1 is LGHNA, CDR2 YNFKEQ, per germline. The CDR3 covers 13 residues. Trimming removed 6 bases from V and 7 bases from J; junction bases left unmatched: 6. CDR3 nucleotides: TGTGCCAGCAGTTTGGGGGGGGAGAATGAGCAGTTCTTC. Protein sequence: CASSLGGENEQFF.

This chain connects TRBV5-1 to TRBJ2-7; 9 bases align to TRBD1. This CDR3 is 15 amino acids long. Trimming removed 4 bases from V and 3 bases from J; junction bases left unmatched: 8. Germline V gene data show CDR1 as SGHRS and CDR2 as YFSETQ. This CDR3 reads CASSAQGALIYEQYF. CDR3 in DNA: TGCGCCAGCAGCGCACAGGGGGCACTGATCTACGAGCAGTACTTC. Complete variable domain (other parts from reference TRBV5-1 and TRBJ2-7): KAGVTQTPRYLIKTRGQQVTLSCSPISGHRSVSWYQQTPGQGLQFLFEYFSETQRNKGNFPGRFSGRQFSNSRSEMNVSTLELGDSALYLCASSAQGALIYEQYFGPGTRLTVT.

To note about this clonotype: An end of the junction does not agree with germline; a read error may underlie this. The V gene is TRBV30, the J gene TRBJ2-1; unclear D gene. Per the germline V gene, CDR1 is GTSNPN and CDR2 is SVGIG (reference sequence). The CDR3 covers 12 residues. CDR3 in DNA: TGTGCCTGGGCATTGCCGGGTCCCTCATTGGTTTTC. Amino acids: CAWALPGPSLVF. Looking up the rest from reference TRBV30 and TRBJ2-1 gives the full variable domain: SQTIHQWPATLVQPVGSPLSLECTVEGTSNPNLYWYRQAAGRGLQLLFYSVGIGQISSEVPQNLSASRPQDRQFILSSKKLLLSDSGFYLCAWALPGPSLVFGPGTRLTVL.

This clonotype was seen repeatedly, ten times or more. This chain connects TRBV9 to TRBJ2-2; D is unresolved. CDR1 is SGDLS, CDR2 YYNGEE, per germline. The CDR3 extends over 14 amino acids. V gave up 0 bases and J gave up 1 base, with 4 bases separating them. DNA of the CDR3: TGTGCCAGCAGCGTAGTCGGGAACACCGGGGAGCTGTTTTTT. Residues: CASSVVGNTGELFF.

J is TRBJ2-7 and V is TRBV25-1, with D perhaps TRBD1 or TRBD2 (5 bases each). The CDR3 loop spans 15 amino acids. Germline CDR1 and CDR2: MGHDK and SYGVNS. Deletions cut 6 bases from V and 0 bases from J, with 15 bases between. In DNA form, the CDR3 reads TGTGCCAGCAGCTCCCGGGGCCTCCACTCCTACGAGCAGTACTTC. Translated, it gives CASSSRGLHSYEQYF.

The J gene is TRBJ2-1, the V gene TRBV12-3 or TRBV12-4, with 7 bases that match TRBD2. V gave up 6 bases and J gave up 8 bases; unmatched junction bases: 10. The CDR3 loop spans 14 amino acids. In DNA, the CDR3 is TGTGCCAGCAGGGGGGACTACACTGGCGATGAGCAGTTCTTC. It is translated as CASRGDYTGDEQFF.

The V call is TRBV4-3, the J call TRBJ2-1, with 9 positions matching TRBD1. V lost 0 bases and J lost 1; bases outside the gene matches: 1. Germline loops: CDR1 LGHNA, CDR2 YSLEER. The CDR3 is 16 amino acids. In DNA form, the CDR3 reads TGCGCCAGCAGCCAAGAGACAGGGGGTTCCTACAATGAGCAGTTCTTC. Protein: CASSQETGGSYNEQFF.

This rearrangement joins TRBV6-5 to TRBJ2-1; possible D gene TRBD1, 6 bases. The CDR3 spans 18 residues. Germline CDR1 MNHEY, CDR2 SVGAGI. V lost 0 bases and J lost 0, with 15 bases in between. CDR3: CASSYSVLGAASYNEQFF. CDR3 nucleotide sequence: TGTGCCAGCAGTTACTCGGTTCTGGGGGCTGCCTCCTACAATGAGCAGTTCTTC.

This clonotype was detected only a few times. J is TRBJ1-3 and V is TRBV29-1; D gene unclear. Looked up from germline, CDR1 is SQVTM and CDR2 is ANQGSEA. The CDR3 sequence is 12 residues long. CDR3 region: CSVLSYGNTIYF. The CDR3 nucleotides read TGCAGTGTTCTAAGCTACGGAAACACCATATATTTT.

This clonotype has more than one count but fewer than ten. V gene TRBV7-2 combines with J gene TRBJ2-3, with D uncertain. Germline lookup yields CDR1 SGHTA and CDR2 FQGNSA. Trimming shortened V by 2 bases and J by 2 bases, and 11 bases separated the two germline ends. The CDR3 spans 15 residues. The CDR3, as DNA: TGTGCCAGCAGCTTAATCGGGTTGTACACAGATACGCAGTATTTT. Protein: CASSLIGLYTDTQYF.

The V and J genes are TRBV30 and TRBJ2-3; possible D gene TRBD1, 7 bases. V lost 1 base to trimming and J lost 4 bases, with 15 bases between them. The CDR3 runs to 15 residues. In germline, CDR1 is GTSNPN, CDR2 SVGIG (reference sequence). The CDR3, as DNA: TGTGCCTGGAGTGGCGGAGGGGGCAGGTCAGATACGCAGTATTTT. Its protein is CAWSGGGGRSDTQYF.

V is TRBV5-6 and J is TRBJ2-5; TRBD2 agrees at 10 bases. CDR3 length: 16 amino acids. After removal of 4 bases from V and 0 bases from J, the junction contained 6 bases not matched to a gene. Germline CDR1 SGHDT, CDR2 YYEEEE. CDR3 amino acids: CASSHTSGAYQETQYF. The DNA for the CDR3 is TGTGCCAGCAGCCATACTAGCGGGGCATACCAAGAGACCCAGTACTTC. The complete variable domain, with remaining parts taken from reference TRBV5-6 and TRBJ2-5, reads DAGVTQSPTHLIKTRGQQVTLRCSPKSGHDTVSWYQQALGQGPQFIFQYYEEEERQRGNFPDRFSGHQFPNYSSELNVNALLLGDSALYLCASSHTSGAYQETQYFGPGTRLLVL.